Below, 23 T cell receptor beta chains from the same sample are listed, as sequenced in a study of T cell responses to AZD1222 COVID-19 vaccine. The method was immunoSEQ multiplex PCR; TCRdb's version includes in-frame clones alone and lacks a portion of them. This repertoire shows about 110,000 clones, about nine tenths found once; its top ten account for roughly 5.2%. This material consisted of peripheral blood, taken on day 0 of AZD1222 vaccination. Receptor source: an adult in good health.

The rearrangement uses TRBV28 and TRBJ1-4; D gene ambiguous. CDR3 length: 14 amino acids. Germline assignment: CDR1 MDHEN and CDR2 SYDVKM. Trimming stripped 6 bases from V and 5 bases from J, with 13 bases between. As DNA, the CDR3 is TGTGCCAGCAGCCCCGGACCACGAAATGAAAAACTGTTTTTT. It codes for CASSPGPRNEKLFF.

The chain uses TRBV3-1 (or the pseudogene TRBV3-2) and TRBJ2-3; 7 bases are a match to TRBD2. In germline, CDR1 is LGHDT, CDR2 YNNKEL (reference sequence). J lost 0 bases, V lost 6 bases, and 3 bases had no gene match. CDR3 size: 14 residues. The CDR3 DNA sequence: TGTGCCAGCAGTCATAGCGGGAGCACAGATACGCAGTATTTT. It is translated as CASSHSGSTDTQYF.

The V call is TRBV18, the J call TRBJ1-2; 7 positions match TRBD1. From germline, CDR1 is KGHSH and CDR2 LQKENI. The CDR3 loop spans 15 amino acids. V lost 4 bases, J lost 0 bases, and 5 bases stayed unmatched. The CDR3 loop is CASSLNRGTNYGYTF. In nucleotides, the CDR3 is TGTGCCAGCTCACTAAACAGGGGAACTAACTATGGCTACACCTTC.

CDR3 loop: CASSLWGNQPQHF. The CDR3 DNA reads as TGTGCCAGCAGTTTGTGGGGCAATCAGCCCCAGCATTTT. V gene TRBV27 combines with J gene TRBJ1-5; D is unresolved. There are 13 residues in the CDR3. Trimming left V 3 bases short and J 2 bases short, with 5 bases between. The germline V gene encodes CDR1 MNHEY and CDR2 SMNVEV (reference sequence).

This chain connects TRBV9 to TRBJ1-2, with 12 bases fitting TRBD1. The CDR3 covers 15 residues. The trim removed 3 bases at V and 4 bases at J, leaving 4 bases unmatched. Per the germline V gene, CDR1 is SGDLS and CDR2 is YYNGEE. The CDR3 DNA reads TGTGCCAGCAGCGACGGGACAGGGGGCGCCTATGGCTACACCTTC. Translation gives CASSDGTGGAYGYTF.

The chain carries TRBV28 and TRBJ1-2; 9 positions agree with TRBD1. This CDR3 is 13 amino acids long. V dropped 6 bases and J dropped 8; count of bases not matched to a gene: 7. The germline gives CDR1 MDHEN, CDR2 SYDVKM. This CDR3 reads CASRTGGGRGYTF. The CDR3 DNA follows: TGTGCCAGCAGGACAGGGGGAGGAAGGGGCTACACCTTC.

The J gene is TRBJ1-6, the V gene TRBV5-8; 7 bases are a match to TRBD1. Germline V lookup: CDR1 SGHTS, CDR2 YDEGEE. This CDR3 has 15 amino acids. Trimming cost V 6 bases and J 3 bases; bases outside gene matches: 6. This CDR3 is CASIPGTVYNSPLHF. In DNA form, the CDR3 reads TGTGCCAGCATCCCCGGGACAGTCTATAATTCACCCCTCCACTTT. Variable domain in full (rest from reference TRBV5-8 and TRBJ1-6): EAGVTQSPTHLIKTRGQQATLRCSPISGHTSVYWYQQALGLGLQFLLWYDEGEERNRGNFPPRFSGRQFPNYSSELNVNALELEDSALYLCASIPGTVYNSPLHFGNGTRLTVT.

This clone was counted once. V usage is TRBV4-2 and J usage is TRBJ2-1; D gene unclear. Trimming stripped 0 bases from V and 5 bases from J, with 5 bases between. CDR1 is LGHNA and CDR2 is YNFKEQ in the germline V gene. CDR3 length equals 13 residues. CDR3 sequence (DNA): TGTGCCAGCAGCCAAGATCTACACAATGAGCAGTTCTTC. This translates into CASSQDLHNEQFF.

V and J are TRBV5-5 and TRBJ2-7; TRBD2 agrees at 8 bases. Germline V gives CDR1 SGHKS, CDR2 YYEKEE (reference sequence). This CDR3 has 15 amino acids. With V trimmed by 4 bases and J by 6 bases, 12 bases remained unmatched. In DNA, the CDR3 is TGTGCCAGCAGCACAGAAACGGGAGGGCCGCTCGAGCAGTACTTC. It is translated as CASSTETGGPLEQYF.

The sample holds one count of this clone. V is TRBV15 and J is TRBJ1-2; D is undetermined. The CDR3 consists of 12 residues. Per the germline V gene, CDR1 is LNHNV and CDR2 is YYDKDF (reference sequence). Trimming took off 0 bases at V and 10 bases at J, with 9 bases between the two ends. The CDR3 DNA reads TGTGCCACCAGCAGAGATTTTACTCTCTACACCTTC. The encoded protein is CATSRDFTLYTF.

This chain connects TRBV7-8 to TRBJ2-6; no clear D gene. Germline values: CDR1 SGHVS, CDR2 FQNEAQ. V was clipped by 5 bases and J by 0 bases, with 14 bases between them. The CDR3 length is 17 residues. For the CDR3, the DNA is TGTGCCAGCAGCCAAAACAGCGCCACCTCTGGGGCCAACGTCCTGACTTTC. This encodes CASSQNSATSGANVLTF.

The CDR3 protein is CASSQDQFTSGRRELFF. In nucleotides, the CDR3 is TGTGCCAGCAGCCAAGATCAGTTTACTAGCGGGAGACGGGAGCTGTTTTTT. This sequence joins TRBV14 and TRBJ2-2; 11 nucleotides match TRBD2. The CDR3 extends over 17 amino acids. With V trimmed by 0 bases and J by 9 bases, 9 bases remained unmatched. Germline CDR1 SGHDN, CDR2 FVKESK.

This clone was found once. This chain joins TRBV15 and TRBJ1-5; D gene uncertain. CDR1 and CDR2 from the germline V gene are LNHNV and YYDKDF (reference sequence). The CDR3 has 14 amino acids. Between the trimmed V and J ends, which lost 10 bases and 4 bases, there was a span of 17 bases. The CDR3 region is CARTPTDLNQPQHF. The CDR3 DNA reads TGTGCCAGGACCCCCACAGACCTTAATCAGCCCCAGCATTTT.

The chain recombines TRBV5-1 with TRBJ1-1, with D possibly TRBD1 on 5 matching bases. The CDR3 runs to 14 residues. Trimming cost V 4 bases and J 4 bases, with 14 bases left between them. From germline, CDR1 is SGHRS and CDR2 YFSETQ. The CDR3 sequence is CASSRDRGRTEAFF. The CDR3 DNA sequence: TGCGCCAGCAGCCGAGACCGGGGCCGCACTGAAGCTTTCTTT.

V usage is TRBV18 and J usage is TRBJ2-1; TRBD2 aligns across 10 bases. This CDR3 is 14 amino acids long. CDR1 is KGHSH, CDR2 LQKENI, per germline. V gave up 1 base and J gave up 6 bases; unmatched junction bases: 0. This CDR3 is CASSPLAGGNEQFF. CDR3 in DNA: TGTGCCAGCTCACCACTAGCGGGAGGCAATGAGCAGTTCTTC.

The chain carries TRBV7-2 and TRBJ2-5; D remains unclear. Germline lookup yields CDR1 SGHTA and CDR2 FQGNSA. The CDR3 consists of 13 residues. V was cut by 5 bases and J by 2 bases, with 9 bases left in between. The DNA of the CDR3 is TGTGCCAGCAGCCAAGGCGTACAAGAGACCCAGTACTTC. As protein: CASSQGVQETQYF.

The V and J genes are TRBV18 and TRBJ1-2; TRBD1 matches at 8 bases. The trim removed 5 bases at V and 0 bases at J, leaving 8 bases unmatched. The CDR3 runs 16 residues. Germline assignment: CDR1 KGHSH and CDR2 LQKENI. The CDR3 nucleotides are TGTGCCAGCTCATACGGACAGGGTTCAGCTAACTATGGCTACACCTTC. Encoded protein: CASSYGQGSANYGYTF.

V is TRBV29-1 and J is TRBJ1-6; possible D gene TRBD1, 5 bases. This CDR3 region has 14 residues. The germline V gene encodes CDR1 SQVTM and CDR2 ANQGSEA. V dropped 7 bases and J dropped 10 bases, with 20 bases sitting between them. The CDR3 here is CSAQTGGVGSPLHF. CDR3 sequence (DNA): TGCAGCGCCCAAACCGGGGGGGTAGGGTCACCCCTCCACTTT.

The chain combines TRBV28 with TRBJ2-3; TRBD2 agrees at 7 bases. V shed 7 bases, J shed 4 bases, and the junction held 8 bases outside the gene matches. Per the germline V gene, CDR1 is MDHEN and CDR2 is SYDVKM. The CDR3 is 14 amino acids. The CDR3 coding sequence is TGTGCCAGCAACCCATCCGCGGGGGCAGATACGCAGTATTTT. Protein sequence: CASNPSAGADTQYF.

J is TRBJ1-5 and V is TRBV7-8, with a possible D match to TRBD1 (5 bases). The germline V and J ends were trimmed by 1 base and 3 bases, with 16 bases remaining between them. The CDR3 sequence is 17 residues long. Germline CDR1 SGHVS, CDR2 FQNEAQ. The CDR3 reads CASSLGRGTASNQPQHF. The CDR3 region has the DNA TGTGCCAGCAGCTTAGGCCGGGGGACTGCCTCCAATCAGCCCCAGCATTTT.

This chain connects TRBV18 to TRBJ2-5; tentatively, D is TRBD1 or TRBD2 (5 bases each). Germline-derived CDR1 and CDR2 are KGHSH and LQKENI. V shed 4 bases and J shed 4 bases, with 16 bases lying between them. The CDR3 spans 15 residues. The CDR3 is CASSQGTGSGETQYF. CDR3 coding DNA: TGTGCCAGCTCACAAGGGACGGGGAGCGGAGAGACCCAGTACTTC.

The genes are TRBV19 and TRBJ1-5; 8 bases align to TRBD1. The germline V gene has CDR1 LNHDA and CDR2 SQIVND (reference sequence). V dropped 5 bases and J dropped 9; count of bases not matched to a gene: 9. This CDR3 is 14 amino acids long. The CDR3 DNA reads as TGTGCCAGTAGTCCGGGACAGGCCGTGTTGCCCCAGCATTTT. It is translated as CASSPGQAVLPQHF.

The genes are TRBV30 and TRBJ2-5; 13 positions match TRBD2. This CDR3 comprises 17 residues. After removal of 3 bases from V and 5 bases from J, the junction contained 12 bases not matched to a gene. Germline CDR1 reads GTSNPN; CDR2 reads SVGIG (reference sequence). This chain's CDR3 is CAWRGLAGRGNGETQYF. DNA for the CDR3: TGTGCCTGGAGGGGACTAGCGGGAAGGGGGAATGGCGAGACCCAGTACTTC.